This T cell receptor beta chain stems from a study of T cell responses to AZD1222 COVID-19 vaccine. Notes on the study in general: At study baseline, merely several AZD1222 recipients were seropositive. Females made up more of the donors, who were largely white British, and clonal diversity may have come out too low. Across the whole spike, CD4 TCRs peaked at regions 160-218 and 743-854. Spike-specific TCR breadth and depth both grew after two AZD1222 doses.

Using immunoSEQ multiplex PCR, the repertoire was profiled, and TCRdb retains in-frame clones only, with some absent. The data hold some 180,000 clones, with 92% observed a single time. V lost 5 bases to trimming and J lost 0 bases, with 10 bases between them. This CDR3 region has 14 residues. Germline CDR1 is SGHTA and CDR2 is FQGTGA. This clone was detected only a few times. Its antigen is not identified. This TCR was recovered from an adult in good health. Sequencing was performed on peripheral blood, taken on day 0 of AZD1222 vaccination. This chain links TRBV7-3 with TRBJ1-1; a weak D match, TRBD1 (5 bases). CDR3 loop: CASSDGTLNTEAFF. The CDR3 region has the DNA TGTGCCAGCAGCGACGGGACCCTGAACACTGAAGCTTTCTTT.